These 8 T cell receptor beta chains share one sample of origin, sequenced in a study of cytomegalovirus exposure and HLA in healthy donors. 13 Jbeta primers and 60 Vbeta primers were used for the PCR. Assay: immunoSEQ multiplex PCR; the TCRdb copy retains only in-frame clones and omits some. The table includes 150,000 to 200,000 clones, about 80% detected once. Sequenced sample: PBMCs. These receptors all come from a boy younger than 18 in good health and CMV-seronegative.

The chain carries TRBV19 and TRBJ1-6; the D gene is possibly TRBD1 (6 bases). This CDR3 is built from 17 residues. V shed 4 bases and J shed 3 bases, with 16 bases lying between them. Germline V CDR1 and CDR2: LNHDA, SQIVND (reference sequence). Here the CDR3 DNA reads TGTGCCAGTAGTACCTACGAGGGGGGGTACTATAATTCACCCCTCCACTTT. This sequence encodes CASSTYEGGYYNSPLHF. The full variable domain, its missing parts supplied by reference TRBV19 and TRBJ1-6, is DGGITQSPKYLFRKEGQNVTLSCEQNLNHDAMYWYRQDPGQGLRLIYYSQIVNDFQKGDIAEGYSVSREKKESFPLTVTSAQKNPTAFYLCASSTYEGGYYNSPLHFGNGTRLTVT.

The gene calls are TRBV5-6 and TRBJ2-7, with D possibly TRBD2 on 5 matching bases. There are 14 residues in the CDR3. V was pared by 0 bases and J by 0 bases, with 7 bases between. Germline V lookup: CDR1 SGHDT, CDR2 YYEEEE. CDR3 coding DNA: TGTGCCAGCAGCTTGGGAGGGAGCTCCTACGAGCAGTACTTC. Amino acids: CASSLGGSSYEQYF.

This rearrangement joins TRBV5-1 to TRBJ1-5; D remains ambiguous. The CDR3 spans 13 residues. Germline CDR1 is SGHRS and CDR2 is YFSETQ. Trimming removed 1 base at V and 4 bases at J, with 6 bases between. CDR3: CASSLSLNQPQHF. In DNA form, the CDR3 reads TGCGCCAGCAGCTTGTCCTTGAATCAGCCCCAGCATTTT.

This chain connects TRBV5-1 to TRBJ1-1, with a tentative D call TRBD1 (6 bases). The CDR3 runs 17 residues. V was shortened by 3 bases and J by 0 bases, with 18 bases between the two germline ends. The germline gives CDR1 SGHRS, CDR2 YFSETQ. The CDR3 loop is CASSWGYRVGMNTEAFF. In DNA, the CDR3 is TGCGCCAGCAGCTGGGGGTACAGGGTGGGGATGAACACTGAAGCTTTCTTT. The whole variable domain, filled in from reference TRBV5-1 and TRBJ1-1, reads KAGVTQTPRYLIKTRGQQVTLSCSPISGHRSVSWYQQTPGQGLQFLFEYFSETQRNKGNFPGRFSGRQFSNSRSEMNVSTLELGDSALYLCASSWGYRVGMNTEAFFGQGTRLTVV.

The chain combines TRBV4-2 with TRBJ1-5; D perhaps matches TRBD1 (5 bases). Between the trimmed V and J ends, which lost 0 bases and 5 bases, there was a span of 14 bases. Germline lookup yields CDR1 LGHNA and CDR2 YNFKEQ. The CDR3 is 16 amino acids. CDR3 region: CASSQDNGGADQPQHF. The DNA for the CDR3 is TGTGCCAGCAGCCAAGATAATGGAGGGGCGGATCAGCCCCAGCATTTT.

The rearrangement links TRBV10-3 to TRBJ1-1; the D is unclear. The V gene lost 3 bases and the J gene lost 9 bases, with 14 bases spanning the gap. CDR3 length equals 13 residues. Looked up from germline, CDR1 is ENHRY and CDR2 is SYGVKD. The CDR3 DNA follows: TGTGCCATCAGTGAACAAGGGAGAGAGAAAGCTTTCTTT. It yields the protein CAISEQGREKAFF.

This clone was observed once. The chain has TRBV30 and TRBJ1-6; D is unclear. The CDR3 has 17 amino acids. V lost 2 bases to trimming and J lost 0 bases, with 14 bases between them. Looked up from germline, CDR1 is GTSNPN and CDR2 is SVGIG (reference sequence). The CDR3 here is CAWSTPLSSSYNSPLHF. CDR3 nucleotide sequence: TGTGCCTGGAGTACTCCCCTGTCGAGCTCCTATAATTCACCCCTCCACTTT.

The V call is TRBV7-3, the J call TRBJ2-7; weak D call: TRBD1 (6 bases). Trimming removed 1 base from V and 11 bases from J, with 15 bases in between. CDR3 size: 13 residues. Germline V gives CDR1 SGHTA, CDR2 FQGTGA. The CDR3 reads CASSLRGRAEKYF. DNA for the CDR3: TGTGCCAGCAGCTTAAGGGGGCGGGCGGAAAAGTACTTC.